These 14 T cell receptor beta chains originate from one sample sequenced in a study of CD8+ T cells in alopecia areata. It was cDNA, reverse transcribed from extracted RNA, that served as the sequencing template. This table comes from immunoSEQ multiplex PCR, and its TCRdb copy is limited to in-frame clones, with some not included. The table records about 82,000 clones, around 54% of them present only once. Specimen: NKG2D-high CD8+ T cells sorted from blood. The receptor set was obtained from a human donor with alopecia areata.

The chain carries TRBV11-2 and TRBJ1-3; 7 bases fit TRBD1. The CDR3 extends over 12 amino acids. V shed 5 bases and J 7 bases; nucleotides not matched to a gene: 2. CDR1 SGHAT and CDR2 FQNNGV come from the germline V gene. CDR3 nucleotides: TGTGCCAGCAGCACGACAGGGAACACCATATATTTT. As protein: CASSTTGNTIYF.

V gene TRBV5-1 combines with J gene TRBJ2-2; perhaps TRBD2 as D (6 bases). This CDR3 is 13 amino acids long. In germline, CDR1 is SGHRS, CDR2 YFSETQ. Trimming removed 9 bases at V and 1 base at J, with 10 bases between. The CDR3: CATGRENTGELFF. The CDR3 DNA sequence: TGCGCCACCGGGCGGGAGAACACCGGGGAGCTGTTTTTT.

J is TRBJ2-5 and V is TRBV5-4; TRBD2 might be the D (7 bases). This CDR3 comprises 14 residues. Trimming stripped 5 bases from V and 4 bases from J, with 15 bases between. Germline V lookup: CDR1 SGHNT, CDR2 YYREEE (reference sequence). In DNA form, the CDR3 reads TGTGCCAGCAGTCAACCGGGGGGCCGAGAGACCCAGTACTTC. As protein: CASSQPGGRETQYF.

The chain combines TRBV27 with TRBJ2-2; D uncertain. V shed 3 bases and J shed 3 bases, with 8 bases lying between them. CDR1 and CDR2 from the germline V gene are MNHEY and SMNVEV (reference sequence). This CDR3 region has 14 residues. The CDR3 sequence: CASSLSWDTGELFF. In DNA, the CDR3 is TGTGCCAGCAGTTTGTCTTGGGACACCGGGGAGCTGTTTTTT.

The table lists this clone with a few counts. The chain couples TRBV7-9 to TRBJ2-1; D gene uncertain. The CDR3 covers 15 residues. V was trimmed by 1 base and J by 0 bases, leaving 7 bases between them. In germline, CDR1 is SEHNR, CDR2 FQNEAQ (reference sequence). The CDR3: CASSLVGNSYNEQFF. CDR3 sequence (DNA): TGTGCCAGCAGCTTAGTTGGGAACTCCTACAATGAGCAGTTCTTC.

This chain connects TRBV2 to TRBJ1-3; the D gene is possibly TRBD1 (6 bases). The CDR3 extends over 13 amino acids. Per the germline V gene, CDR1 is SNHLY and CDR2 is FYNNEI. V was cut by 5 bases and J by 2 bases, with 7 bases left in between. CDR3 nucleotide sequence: TGTGCCAGCAGTCGGACAGCTGGAAACACCATATATTTT. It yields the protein CASSRTAGNTIYF.

The CDR3 sequence: CASSQGDVDRANTGELFF. DNA of the CDR3: TGCGCCAGCAGCCAAGGGGACGTGGACAGGGCGAACACCGGGGAGCTGTTTTTT. The chain carries TRBV4-3 and TRBJ2-2; the match to TRBD1 covers 8 bases. The CDR3 sequence is 18 residues long. Germline V gives CDR1 LGHNA, CDR2 YSLEER. After removal of 1 base from V and 0 bases from J, the junction contained 7 bases not matched to a gene.

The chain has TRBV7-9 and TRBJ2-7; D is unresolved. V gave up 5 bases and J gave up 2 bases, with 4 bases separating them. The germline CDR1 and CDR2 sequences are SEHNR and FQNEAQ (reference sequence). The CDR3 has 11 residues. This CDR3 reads CASSATYEQYF. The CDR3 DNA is TGTGCCAGCAGCGCCACCTACGAGCAGTACTTC. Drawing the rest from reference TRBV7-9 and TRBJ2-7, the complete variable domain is DTGVSQNPRHKITKRGQNVTFRCDPISEHNRLYWYRQTLGQGPEFLTYFQNEAQLEKSRLLSDRFSAERPKGSFSTLEIQRTEQGDSAMYLCASSATYEQYFGPGTRLTVT.

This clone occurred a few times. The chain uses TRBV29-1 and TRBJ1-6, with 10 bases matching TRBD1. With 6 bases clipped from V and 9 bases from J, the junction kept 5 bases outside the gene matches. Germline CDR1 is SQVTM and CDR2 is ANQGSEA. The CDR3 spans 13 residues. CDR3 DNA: TGCAGCGTCGCCGGGACAGGGGTTTCACCCCTCCACTTT. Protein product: CSVAGTGVSPLHF.

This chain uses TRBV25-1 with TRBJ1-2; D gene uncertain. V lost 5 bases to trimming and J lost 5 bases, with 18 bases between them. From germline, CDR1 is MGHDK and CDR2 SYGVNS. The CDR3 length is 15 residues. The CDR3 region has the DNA TGTGCCAGCAGTCGAGGCGAACTCTCCTTTTATGGCTACACCTTC. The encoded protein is CASSRGELSFYGYTF.

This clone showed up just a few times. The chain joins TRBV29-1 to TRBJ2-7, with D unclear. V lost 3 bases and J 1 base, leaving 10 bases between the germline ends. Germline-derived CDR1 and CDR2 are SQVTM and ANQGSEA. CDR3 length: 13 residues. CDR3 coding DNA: TGCAGCGTTGATAAGGTTTTATCCTACGAGCAGTACTTC. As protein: CSVDKVLSYEQYF.

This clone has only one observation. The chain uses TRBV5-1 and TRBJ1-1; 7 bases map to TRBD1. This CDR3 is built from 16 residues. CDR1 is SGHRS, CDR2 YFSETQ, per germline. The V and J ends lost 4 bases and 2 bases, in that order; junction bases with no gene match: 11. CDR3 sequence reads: CASSVDPGTDNTEAFF. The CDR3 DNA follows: TGCGCCAGCAGCGTAGACCCCGGGACAGACAACACTGAAGCTTTCTTT.

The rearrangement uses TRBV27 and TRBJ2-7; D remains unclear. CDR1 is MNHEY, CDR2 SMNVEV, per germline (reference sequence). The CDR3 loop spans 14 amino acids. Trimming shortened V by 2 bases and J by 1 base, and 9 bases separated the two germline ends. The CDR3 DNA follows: TGTGCCAGCAGTTTAGCGGTCTCGTCCTACGAGCAGTACTTC. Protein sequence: CASSLAVSSYEQYF.

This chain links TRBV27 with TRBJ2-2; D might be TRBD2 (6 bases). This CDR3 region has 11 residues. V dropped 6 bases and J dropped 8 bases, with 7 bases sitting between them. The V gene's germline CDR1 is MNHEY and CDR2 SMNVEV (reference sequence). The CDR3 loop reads CASRAGGELFF. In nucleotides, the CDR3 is TGTGCCAGCAGAGCGGGTGGGGAGCTGTTTTTT.